The next 15 T cell receptor beta chains were all read from a single sample in a study of graft-versus-host responses after intestinal transplantation. This table comes from immunoSEQ multiplex PCR, and its TCRdb copy is limited to in-frame clones, with some not included. The data hold tens of thousands of clones, with roughly 44% observed a single time. Co-plated with roughly 200,000 CFSE-labeled responder cells were roughly 200,000 irradiated, violet-dye-labeled stimulator cells. Sequenced material: alloreactive CD8+ T cells from a mixed lymphocyte reaction culture, taken before transplantation. Specified subset: CFSE-low proliferating T cells sorted from roughly six-day pre-transplant mixed lymphocyte reaction (GvH or HvG direction). These TCRs come from a human patient who was an organ donor for intestinal transplantation.

The chain employs TRBV7-9 and TRBJ2-1, with D possibly matching TRBD2 (6 bases). V was shortened by 5 bases and J by 8 bases, with 13 bases between the two germline ends. Germline-derived CDR1 and CDR2 are SEHNR and FQNEAQ (reference sequence). This CDR3 comprises 13 residues. CDR3 bases: TGTGCCAGCAGCCCTGGGGGGAGGTATGAGCAGTTCTTC. Translation: CASSPGGRYEQFF.

The chain couples TRBV29-1 to TRBJ1-2, with 11 bases lining up with TRBD1. Germline loops: CDR1 SQVTM, CDR2 ANQGSEA. The CDR3 consists of 16 residues. Trimming took 0 bases from V and 6 from J; bases not matched to a gene: 9. This chain's CDR3 is CSVEDLGQGARDGYTF. DNA for the CDR3: TGCAGCGTTGAAGATCTCGGACAGGGGGCGCGAGATGGCTACACCTTC.

The V gene is TRBV30, the J gene TRBJ2-2; no clear D gene. CDR3 length: 11 residues. V dropped 0 bases and J dropped 8 bases, with 4 bases sitting between them. CDR1 and CDR2 from the germline V gene are GTSNPN and SVGIG (reference sequence). CDR3 nucleotides: TGTGCCTGGAGTGTAGAGGGGGAGCTGTTTTTT. Translation gives CAWSVEGELFF. Drawing the rest from reference TRBV30 and TRBJ2-2, the complete variable domain is SQTIHQWPATLVQPVGSPLSLECTVEGTSNPNLYWYRQAAGRGLQLLFYSVGIGQISSEVPQNLSASRPQDRQFILSSKKLLLSDSGFYLCAWSVEGELFFGEGSRLTVL.

The chain joins TRBV14 to TRBJ2-7; 10 nucleotides align to TRBD2. Germline loops: CDR1 SGHDN, CDR2 FVKESK. This CDR3 has 14 amino acids. V gave up 6 bases and J gave up 4 bases; unmatched junction bases: 6. CDR3 loop: CASSWTSGWYEQYF. In DNA form, the CDR3 reads TGTGCCAGCAGTTGGACTAGCGGATGGTACGAGCAGTACTTC.

The V and J genes are TRBV27 and TRBJ2-7, with TRBD1 matching 8 bases. Germline CDR1 MNHEY, CDR2 SMNVEV (reference sequence). This CDR3 contains 14 residues. The J segment lost 0 bases and the V segment lost 3 bases, leaving 1 base of the junction unmatched. The CDR3 spells CASSLGTGSYEQYF. CDR3 nucleotide sequence: TGTGCCAGCAGTTTGGGGACAGGCTCCTACGAGCAGTACTTC.

The V gene is TRBV6-1, the J gene TRBJ2-7; 8 nucleotides line up with TRBD1. Trimming removed 5 bases from V and 6 bases from J; junction bases left unmatched: 6. The CDR3 covers 13 residues. The germline CDR1 and CDR2 sequences are MNHNS and SASEGT. The CDR3 sequence: CASSPGTGFEQYF. Here the CDR3 DNA reads TGTGCCAGCAGTCCCGGGACAGGTTTCGAGCAGTACTTC.

The sample holds a few counts of this clone. This chain joins TRBV9 and TRBJ2-7, with 10 bases fitting TRBD2. V lost 2 bases and J lost 6; bases outside the gene matches: 5. CDR1 is SGDLS and CDR2 is YYNGEE in the germline V gene. The CDR3 runs 14 residues. The CDR3 DNA reads as TGTGCCAGCAGCGTCTGGACTAGCGGTGCCGAGCAGTACTTC. This encodes CASSVWTSGAEQYF.

This clone was detected once. The rearrangement uses TRBV7-8 and TRBJ2-3; TRBD2 agrees at 8 bases. Unmatched junction bases numbered 8, after V lost 5 bases and J lost 4 bases. In germline, CDR1 is SGHVS, CDR2 FQNEAQ. This CDR3 contains 15 residues. In DNA, the CDR3 is TGTGCCAGCAGCCAACGGGAGGGCACCTCAGATACGCAGTATTTT. Its translation: CASSQREGTSDTQYF. The full variable domain, in which reference TRBV7-8 and TRBJ2-3 provide the parts outside the CDR3, is GAGVSQSPRYKVAKRGQDVALRCDPISGHVSLFWYQQALGQGPEFLTYFQNEAQLDKSGLPSDRFFAERPEGSVSTLKIQRTQQEDSAVYLCASSQREGTSDTQYFGPGTRLTVL.

The V gene is TRBV19, the J gene TRBJ1-5; D not certain. The ends were cut back, 5 bases at V and 2 bases at J, with 13 bases in the middle. The germline V gene has CDR1 LNHDA and CDR2 SQIVND (reference sequence). The CDR3 spans 15 residues. The chain's CDR3 is CASSPLVSGNQPQHF. The DNA for the CDR3 is TGTGCCAGTAGTCCCCTGGTGAGCGGCAATCAGCCCCAGCATTTT.

This chain joins TRBV9 and TRBJ1-1; D not resolved. V was pared by 8 bases and J by 3 bases, with 17 bases between. Per the germline V gene, CDR1 is SGDLS and CDR2 is YYNGEE. The CDR3 sequence is 14 residues long. The CDR3 nucleotides are TGTGCCAGTTTTTCCGGACCTCGGGACACTGAAGCTTTCTTT. It yields the protein CASFSGPRDTEAFF.

The rearrangement joins TRBV5-6 to TRBJ2-5, with D possibly being TRBD2 (5 bases). Germline V gives CDR1 SGHDT, CDR2 YYEEEE. Trimming pared 4 bases from V and 7 bases from J, leaving 20 bases between. The CDR3 has 15 amino acids. Here the CDR3 reads CASSNEFSGLWTQYF. The CDR3 nucleotides are TGTGCCAGCAGCAATGAATTCTCGGGGTTGTGGACCCAGTACTTC.

This chain joins TRBV27 and TRBJ1-5; no firm D call. The CDR3 runs 17 residues. From germline, CDR1 is MNHEY and CDR2 SMNVEV (reference sequence). Trimming took off 9 bases at V and 5 bases at J, with 26 bases between the two ends. The CDR3 spells CASSRGFRAGFDQPQHF. In DNA, the CDR3 is TGTGCCAGTTCCAGAGGGTTTCGGGCAGGTTTCGATCAGCCCCAGCATTTT.

In its sample, this clone ranks as medium-sized (0.01 to 0.1%). V gene TRBV13 combines with J gene TRBJ1-1, with D perhaps TRBD1 (5 bases). Germline assignment: CDR1 PRHDT and CDR2 FYEKMQ (reference sequence). The CDR3 has 16 amino acids. V lost 5 bases and J lost 0, with 16 bases in between. The CDR3 nucleotides read TGTGCCAGCAGCCAGGGATACCCTAACATGAACACTGAAGCTTTCTTT. It encodes CASSQGYPNMNTEAFF.

This clone has a single count. This chain uses TRBV7-2 with TRBJ2-3, with 7 positions matching TRBD2. The CDR3 sequence is 16 residues long. V lost 1 base and J lost 6; bases outside the gene matches: 10. Germline loops: CDR1 SGHTA, CDR2 FQGNSA. The CDR3 is CASSLVWGGEGDTQYF. In DNA, the CDR3 is TGTGCCAGCAGCTTAGTTTGGGGAGGGGAGGGGGATACGCAGTATTTT. Full variable domain (rest looked up from reference TRBV7-2 and TRBJ2-3): GAGVSQSPSNKVTEKGKDVELRCDPISGHTALYWYRQSLGQGLEFLIYFQGNSAPDKSGLPSDRFSAERTGGSVSTLTIQRTQQEDSAVYLCASSLVWGGEGDTQYFGPGTRLTVL.

This clone was observed a few times. The chain couples TRBV4-2 to TRBJ2-1; no clear D gene. The V gene's germline CDR1 is LGHNA and CDR2 YNFKEQ. Between the trimmed V and J ends, which lost 4 bases and 7 bases, there was a span of 8 bases. The CDR3 totals 12 residues. CDR3 nucleotide sequence: TGTGCCAGCAGCCTGTCGACGAATGAGCAGTTCTTC. Translated, it gives CASSLSTNEQFF.